This TCR beta chain was sequenced during a study of beta chain features in type 1 diabetes. Sorting with CD45RO/CCR7/CD25/CD127/CD95/CD27 yielded naive, central memory, regulatory and stem-like memory CD4+ cells. Study-level findings and limits: Patients with Type 1 diabetes showed moderately but significantly shorter TCRB CDR3s in all four CD4+ subsets. A possible short-template PCR bias applies equally to patients and controls.

The investigators reverse transcribed all of the isolated RNA, so they sequenced expressed TCRB transcripts. Samples of naive, central memory and regulatory T cells yielded a mean of about 3.7 million reads. The protocol was immunoSEQ multiplex PCR, while the TCRdb copy is restricted to in-frame clones and leaves out a portion. Counted here are 500,000 to 850,000 clones, over 12% occurring once; the ten biggest clones make up approximately 0.039%. This clone showed up just a few times. Antigen: not known. The CDR3 is made up of 15 amino acids. Germline V gene sequence: CDR1 LNHDA, CDR2 SQIVND (reference sequence). V dropped 3 bases and J dropped 7 bases, with 17 bases sitting between them.

The chain has TRBV19 and TRBJ2-3; D unclear. The sequence was collected from a young man with type 1 diabetes. Sequencing was carried out using naive CD4+ T cells from blood. CDR3 in amino acids: CASSISAVGSNTQYF. In DNA form, the CDR3 reads TGTGCCAGTAGTATTTCGGCCGTAGGGTCAAATACGCAGTATTTT.